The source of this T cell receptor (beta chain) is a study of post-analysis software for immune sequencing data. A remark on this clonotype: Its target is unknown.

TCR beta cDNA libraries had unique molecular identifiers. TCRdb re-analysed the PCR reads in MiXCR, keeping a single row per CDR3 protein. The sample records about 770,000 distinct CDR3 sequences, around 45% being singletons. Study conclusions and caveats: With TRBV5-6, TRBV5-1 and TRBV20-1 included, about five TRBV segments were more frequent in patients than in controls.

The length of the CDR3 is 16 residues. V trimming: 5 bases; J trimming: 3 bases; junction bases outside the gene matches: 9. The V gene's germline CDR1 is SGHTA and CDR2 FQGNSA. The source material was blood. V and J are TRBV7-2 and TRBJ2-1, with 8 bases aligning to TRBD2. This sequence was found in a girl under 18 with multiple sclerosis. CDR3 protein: CASSPALAGNYNEQFF. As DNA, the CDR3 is TGTGCCAGCAGCCCTGCTCTAGCGGGCAACTACAATGAGCAGTTCTTC.